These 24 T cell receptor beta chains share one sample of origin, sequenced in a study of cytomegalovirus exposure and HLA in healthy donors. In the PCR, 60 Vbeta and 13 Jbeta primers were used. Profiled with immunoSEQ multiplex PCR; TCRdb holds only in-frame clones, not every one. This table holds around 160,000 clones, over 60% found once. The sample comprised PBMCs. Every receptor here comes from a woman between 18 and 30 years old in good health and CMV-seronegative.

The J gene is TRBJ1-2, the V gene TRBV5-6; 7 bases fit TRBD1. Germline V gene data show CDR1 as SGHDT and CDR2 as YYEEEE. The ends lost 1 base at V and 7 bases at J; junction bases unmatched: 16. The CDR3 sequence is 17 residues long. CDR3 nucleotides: TGTGCCAGCAGCTTGTTGACAGGGCAGGCCATCTTCGGTGGCTACACCTTC. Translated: CASSLLTGQAIFGGYTF.

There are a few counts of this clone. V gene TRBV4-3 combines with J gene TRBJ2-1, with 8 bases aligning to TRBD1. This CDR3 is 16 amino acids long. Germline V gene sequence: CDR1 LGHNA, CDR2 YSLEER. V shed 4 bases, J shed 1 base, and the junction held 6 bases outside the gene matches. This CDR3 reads CASSPRDRMSYNEQFF. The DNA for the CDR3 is TGCGCCAGCAGCCCTCGGGACAGGATGTCCTACAATGAGCAGTTCTTC.

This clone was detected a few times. CDR3 nucleotides: TGTGCCAGCAGCTTTCGGACTAGCGGGAGTCTAACCGGGGAGCTGTTTTTT. Residues: CASSFRTSGSLTGELFF. J is TRBJ2-2 and V is TRBV7-9; TRBD2 matches 13 bases. With 3 bases clipped from V and 5 bases from J, the junction kept 6 bases outside the gene matches. Germline V gene data show CDR1 as SEHNR and CDR2 as FQNEAQ (reference sequence). The CDR3 is 17 amino acids.

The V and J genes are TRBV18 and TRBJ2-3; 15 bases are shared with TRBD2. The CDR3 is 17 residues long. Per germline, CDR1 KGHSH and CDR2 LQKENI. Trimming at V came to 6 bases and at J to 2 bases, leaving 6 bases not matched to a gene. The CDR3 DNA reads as TGTGCCAGCTCCTCTCGGACTAGCGGGAGGGCCACAGATACGCAGTATTTT. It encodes CASSSRTSGRATDTQYF.

CDR3 amino acids: CASSSLAGSSYNEQFF. In DNA, the CDR3 is TGTGCCAGTAGTTCCCTAGCGGGTAGCTCCTACAATGAGCAGTTCTTC. The chain has TRBV19 and TRBJ2-1, with 8 positions matching TRBD2. The germline V gene has CDR1 LNHDA and CDR2 SQIVND (reference sequence). The CDR3 spans 16 residues. Unmatched junction bases numbered 6, after V lost 5 bases and J lost 0 bases. Together with reference TRBV19 and TRBJ2-1, the CDR3 gives the full variable domain: DGGITQSPKYLFRKEGQNVTLSCEQNLNHDAMYWYRQDPGQGLRLIYYSQIVNDFQKGDIAEGYSVSREKKESFPLTVTSAQKNPTAFYLCASSSLAGSSYNEQFFGPGTRLTVL.

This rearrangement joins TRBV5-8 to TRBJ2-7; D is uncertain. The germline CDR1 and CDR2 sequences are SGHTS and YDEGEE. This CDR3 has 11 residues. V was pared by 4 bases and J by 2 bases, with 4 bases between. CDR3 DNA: TGTGCCAGCAGCCCGGCCTACGAGCAGTACTTC. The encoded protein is CASSPAYEQYF.

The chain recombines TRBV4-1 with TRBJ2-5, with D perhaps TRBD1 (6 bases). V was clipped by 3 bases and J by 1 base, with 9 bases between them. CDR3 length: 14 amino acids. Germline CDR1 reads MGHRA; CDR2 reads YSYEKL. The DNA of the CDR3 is TGCGCCAGCAGCCAGCCAGGGGCCCAAGAGACCCAGTACTTC. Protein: CASSQPGAQETQYF.

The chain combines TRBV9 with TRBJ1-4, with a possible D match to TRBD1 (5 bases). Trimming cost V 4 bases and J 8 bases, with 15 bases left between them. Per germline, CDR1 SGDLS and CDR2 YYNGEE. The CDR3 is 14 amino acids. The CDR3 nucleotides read TGTGCCAGCAGCCCCGGGACCGGGGGGGAAAAACTGTTTTTT. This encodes CASSPGTGGEKLFF.

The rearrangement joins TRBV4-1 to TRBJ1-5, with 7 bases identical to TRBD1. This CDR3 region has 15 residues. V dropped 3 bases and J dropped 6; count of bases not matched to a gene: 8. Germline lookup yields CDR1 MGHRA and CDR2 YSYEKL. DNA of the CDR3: TGCGCCAGCAGCCAGGCCGACAGGGTTGGTCAGCCCCAGCATTTT. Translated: CASSQADRVGQPQHF.

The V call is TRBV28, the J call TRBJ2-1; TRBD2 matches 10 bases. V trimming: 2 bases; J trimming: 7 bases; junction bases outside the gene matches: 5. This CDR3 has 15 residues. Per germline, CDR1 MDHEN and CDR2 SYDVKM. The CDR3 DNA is TGTGCCAGCAGTTTAAGGCTAGCGGGAGTAAATGAGCAGTTCTTC. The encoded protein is CASSLRLAGVNEQFF.

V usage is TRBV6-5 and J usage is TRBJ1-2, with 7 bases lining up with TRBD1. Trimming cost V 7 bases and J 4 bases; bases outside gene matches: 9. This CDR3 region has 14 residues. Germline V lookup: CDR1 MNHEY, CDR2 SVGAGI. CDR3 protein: CASKPTGRGYGYTF. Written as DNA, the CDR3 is TGTGCCAGCAAGCCGACAGGGAGAGGCTATGGCTACACCTTC.

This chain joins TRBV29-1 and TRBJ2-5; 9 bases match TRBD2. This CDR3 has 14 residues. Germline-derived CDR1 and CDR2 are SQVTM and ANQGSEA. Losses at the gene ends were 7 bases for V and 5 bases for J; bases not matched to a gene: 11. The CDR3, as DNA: TGCAGCGCTCAACTAGCGGGTAGAGGGGAGACCCAGTACTTC. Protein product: CSAQLAGRGETQYF.

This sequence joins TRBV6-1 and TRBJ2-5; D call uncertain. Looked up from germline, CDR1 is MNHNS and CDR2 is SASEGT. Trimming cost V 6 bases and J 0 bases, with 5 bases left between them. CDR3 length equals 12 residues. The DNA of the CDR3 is TGTGCCAGCAGGGCAAACCAAGAGACCCAGTACTTC. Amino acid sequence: CASRANQETQYF.

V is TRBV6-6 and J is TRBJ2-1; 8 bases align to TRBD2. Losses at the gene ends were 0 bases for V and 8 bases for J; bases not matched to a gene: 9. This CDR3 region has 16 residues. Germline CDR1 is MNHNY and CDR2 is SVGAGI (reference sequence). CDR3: CASSYSPGGFLDEQFF. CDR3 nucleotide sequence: TGTGCCAGCAGTTACTCGCCGGGGGGGTTTCTGGATGAGCAGTTCTTC.

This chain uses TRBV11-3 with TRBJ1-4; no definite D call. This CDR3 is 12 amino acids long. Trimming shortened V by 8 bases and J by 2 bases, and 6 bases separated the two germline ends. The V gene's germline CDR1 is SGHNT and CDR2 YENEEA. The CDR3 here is CASAGTNEKLFF. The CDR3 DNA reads TGTGCCAGCGCGGGGACTAATGAAAAACTGTTTTTT. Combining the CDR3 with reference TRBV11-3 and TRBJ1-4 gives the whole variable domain EAGVVQSPRYKIIEKKQPVAFWCNPISGHNTLYWYLQNLGQGPELLIRYENEEAVDDSQLPKDRFSAERLKGVDSTLKIQPAELGDSAVYLCASAGTNEKLFFGSGTQLSVL.

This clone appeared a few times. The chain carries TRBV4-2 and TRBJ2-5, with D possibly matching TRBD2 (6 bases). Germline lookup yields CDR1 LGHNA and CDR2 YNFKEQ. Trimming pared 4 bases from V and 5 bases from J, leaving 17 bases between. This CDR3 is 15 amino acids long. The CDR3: CASSPHRASAETQYF. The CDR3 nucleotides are TGTGCCAGCAGCCCCCATCGGGCTAGCGCGGAGACCCAGTACTTC.

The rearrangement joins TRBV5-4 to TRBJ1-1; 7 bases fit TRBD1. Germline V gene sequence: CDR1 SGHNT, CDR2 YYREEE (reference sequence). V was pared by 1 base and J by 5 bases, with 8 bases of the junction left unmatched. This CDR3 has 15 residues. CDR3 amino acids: CASSLPQGLITEAFF. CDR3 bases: TGTGCCAGCAGCTTGCCACAGGGGTTGATAACTGAAGCTTTCTTT.

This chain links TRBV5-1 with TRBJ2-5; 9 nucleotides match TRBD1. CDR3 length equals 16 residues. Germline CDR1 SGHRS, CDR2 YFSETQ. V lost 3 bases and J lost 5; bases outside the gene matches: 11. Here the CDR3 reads CASSWAPGQGRETQYF. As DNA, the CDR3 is TGCGCCAGCAGCTGGGCACCGGGACAGGGTCGGGAGACCCAGTACTTC.

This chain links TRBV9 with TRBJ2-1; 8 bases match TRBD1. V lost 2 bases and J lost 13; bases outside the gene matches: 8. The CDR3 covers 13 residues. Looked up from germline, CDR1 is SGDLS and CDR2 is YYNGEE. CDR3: CASSVDLQGAQFF. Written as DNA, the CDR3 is TGTGCCAGCAGCGTTGATTTGCAGGGGGCCCAGTTCTTC.

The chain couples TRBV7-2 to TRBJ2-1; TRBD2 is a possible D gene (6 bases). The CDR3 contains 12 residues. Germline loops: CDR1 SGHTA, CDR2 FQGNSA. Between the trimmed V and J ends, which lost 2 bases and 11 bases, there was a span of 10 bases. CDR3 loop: CASSLLRDQQFF. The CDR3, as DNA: TGTGCCAGCAGCTTACTGCGGGACCAGCAGTTCTTC.

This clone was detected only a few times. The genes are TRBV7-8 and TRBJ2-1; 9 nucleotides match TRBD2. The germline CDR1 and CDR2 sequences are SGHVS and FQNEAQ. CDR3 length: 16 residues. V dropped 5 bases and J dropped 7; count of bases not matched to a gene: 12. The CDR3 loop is CASSLKREATRNEQFF. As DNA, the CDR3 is TGTGCCAGCAGCCTAAAGCGGGAGGCTACAAGGAATGAGCAGTTCTTC.

As DNA, the CDR3 is TGTGCCAGCAGTTCAGGAACCGGGGAGCTGTTTTTT. The encoded protein is CASSSGTGELFF. The chain employs TRBV6-1 and TRBJ2-2; the D is unclear. The CDR3 covers 12 residues. Trimming took 5 bases from V and 5 from J, leaving 6 bases between them. Germline V gene data show CDR1 as MNHNS and CDR2 as SASEGT.

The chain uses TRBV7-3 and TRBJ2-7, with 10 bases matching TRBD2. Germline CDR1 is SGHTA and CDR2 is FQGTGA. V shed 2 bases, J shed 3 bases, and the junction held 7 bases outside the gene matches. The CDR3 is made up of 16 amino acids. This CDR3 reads CASSLYGLAGDYEQYF. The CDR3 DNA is TGTGCCAGCAGCTTATATGGGCTAGCGGGGGACTACGAGCAGTACTTC. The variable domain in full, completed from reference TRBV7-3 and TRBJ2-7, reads GAGVSQTPSNKVTEKGKYVELRCDPISGHTALYWYRQSLGQGPEFLIYFQGTGAADDSGLPNDRFFAVRPEGSVSTLKIQRTERGDSAVYLCASSLYGLAGDYEQYFGPGTRLTVT.

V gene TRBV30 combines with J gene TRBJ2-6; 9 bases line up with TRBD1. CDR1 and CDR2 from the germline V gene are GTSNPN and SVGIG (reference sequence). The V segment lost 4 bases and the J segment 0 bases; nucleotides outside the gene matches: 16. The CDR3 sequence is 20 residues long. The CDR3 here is CAWTQLMGTGKGSGANVLTF. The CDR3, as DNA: TGTGCCTGGACGCAATTAATGGGGACAGGGAAGGGCTCTGGGGCCAACGTCCTGACTTTC.